These 29 T cell receptor beta chains share one sample of origin, sequenced in a study of T cells after yellow fever vaccination. Each CDR3 protein gets one entry after TCRdb re-called the 5' RACE reads with MiXCR. The sample gives roughly 140,000 distinct CDR3 sequences, 7.7% of which show up once; 0.55% to 0.9% is in the top ten. The source was CD4+ T cells sorted from PBMCs, collected 5 days after the yellow fever booster vaccination. The receptor set was obtained from a man aged 30-40 years who received the YFV17D yellow fever vaccine.

This clonotype has ten or more counts. This chain uses TRBV6-1 with TRBJ1-5; tentative D call: TRBD1 (6 bases). The CDR3 sequence is 15 residues long. Trimming removed 6 bases at V and 0 bases at J, with 12 bases between. The germline CDR1 and CDR2 sequences are MNHNS and SASEGT. This CDR3 reads CASRRDTYSNQPQHF. The DNA of the CDR3 is TGTGCCAGCAGGCGGGACACTTATAGCAATCAGCCCCAGCATTTT.

This clonotype was recorded many times. The rearrangement uses TRBV5-5 and TRBJ1-6, with D tentatively TRBD1 (5 bases). The CDR3 runs 15 residues. Germline V lookup: CDR1 SGHKS, CDR2 YYEKEE (reference sequence). Trimming left V 4 bases short and J 5 bases short, with 13 bases between. CDR3 amino acids: CASSRSGTDNSPLHF. In DNA, the CDR3 is TGTGCCAGCAGCCGATCCGGGACCGATAATTCACCCCTCCACTTT.

This clonotype was observed at least ten times. The V and J genes are TRBV6-1 and TRBJ1-2; D ambiguous. Germline CDR1 and CDR2: MNHNS and SASEGT. V was trimmed by 6 bases and J by 3 bases, leaving 14 bases between them. The CDR3 is made up of 14 amino acids. The CDR3 loop reads CASREPGFYYGYTF. DNA for the CDR3: TGTGCCAGCAGGGAACCGGGTTTCTACTATGGCTACACCTTC.

The table lists this clonotype with many counts. The rearrangement joins TRBV12-3 or TRBV12-4 to TRBJ2-7, with TRBD2 identical over 10 bases. V gave up 3 bases and J gave up 5 bases; unmatched junction bases: 4. The CDR3 sequence is 14 residues long. CDR3 loop: CASSLSSGSHEQYF. CDR3 DNA: TGTGCCAGCAGTTTGTCTAGCGGGAGCCACGAGCAGTACTTC.

There are many counts of this clonotype. The V and J genes are TRBV10-3 and TRBJ2-1, with 8 positions matching TRBD2. CDR1 is ENHRY, CDR2 SYGVKD, per germline. There are 15 residues in the CDR3. With V trimmed by 2 bases and J by 2 bases, 2 bases remained unmatched. The CDR3 DNA follows: TGTGCCATCAGTGAGCGGGAGGGCCCCTACAATGAGCAGTTCTTC. As protein: CAISEREGPYNEQFF.

This clonotype showed up many times. The chain couples TRBV25-1 to TRBJ2-4, with D unclear. V was clipped by 3 bases and J by 0 bases, with 9 bases between them. Germline V CDR1 and CDR2: MGHDK, SYGVNS. The CDR3 is made up of 15 amino acids. CDR3 nucleotide sequence: TGTGCCAGCAGTGAGAGTTACGTAGCCAAAAACATTCAGTACTTC. Its protein product is CASSESYVAKNIQYF.

This clonotype was detected many times. The chain employs TRBV29-1 and TRBJ2-7; a weak D match, TRBD1 (6 bases). The CDR3 runs 12 residues. Germline values: CDR1 SQVTM, CDR2 ANQGSEA. V was cut by 1 base and J by 6 bases, with 10 bases left in between. CDR3 DNA sequence: TGCAGCGTTGAAGCCTCAGGGGCCGAGCAGTACTTC. This codes for CSVEASGAEQYF.

In its sample, this clonotype was seen many times. The J gene is TRBJ2-1, the V gene TRBV19, with D possibly TRBD2 on 7 matching bases. The CDR3 contains 12 residues. The V gene lost 7 bases and the J gene lost 11 bases, with 15 bases spanning the gap. CDR1 and CDR2 from the germline V gene are LNHDA and SQIVND (reference sequence). CDR3 nucleotides: TGTGCCAGTATAGGGGGAGGGCGCCAGCAGTTCTTC. It is translated as CASIGGGRQQFF.

The chain combines TRBV28 with TRBJ2-7, with D unclear. The germline V and J ends were trimmed by 7 bases and 1 base, with 11 bases remaining between them. The CDR3 extends over 13 amino acids. CDR1 and CDR2 (germline): MDHEN, SYDVKM. Here the CDR3 DNA reads TGTGCCAGCACGAAGAACCCATCCTACGAGCAGTACTTC. It is translated as CASTKNPSYEQYF. The complete variable domain, with remaining parts taken from reference TRBV28 and TRBJ2-7, reads DVKVTQSSRYLVKRTGEKVFLECVQDMDHENMFWYRQDPGLGLRLIYFSYDVKMKEKGDIPEGYSVSREKKERFSLILESASTNQTSMYLCASTKNPSYEQYFGPGTRLTVT.

V gene TRBV7-8 combines with J gene TRBJ2-1; D is undetermined. V gave up 5 bases and J gave up 7 bases, with 12 bases separating them. The germline V gene encodes CDR1 SGHVS and CDR2 FQNEAQ. The CDR3 consists of 13 residues. CDR3: CASSPTAENEQFF. Written as DNA, the CDR3 is TGTGCCAGCAGCCCTACCGCTGAGAATGAGCAGTTCTTC.

Notes on this clonotype: Since a much larger clone is just one base distant, this may be a read error. The chain joins TRBV15 to TRBJ2-1; unclear D gene. V was trimmed by 6 bases and J by 2 bases, leaving 11 bases between them. Germline values: CDR1 LNHNV, CDR2 YYDKDF (reference sequence). The CDR3 loop spans 14 amino acids. This CDR3 is CATRAIDPYNEQFF. CDR3 sequence (DNA): TGTGCCACCAGAGCTATCGACCCCTACAATGAGCAGTTCTTC.

This clonotype was seen ten or more times. The chain employs TRBV7-8 and TRBJ2-3, with D perhaps matching TRBD2 (5 bases). The germline gives CDR1 SGHVS, CDR2 FQNEAQ. Trimming left V 1 base short and J 4 bases short, with 9 bases between. This CDR3 spans 14 amino acids. CDR3 bases: TGTGCCAGCAGCTTAGGTGGGAGAGCAGATACGCAGTATTTT. This translates into CASSLGGRADTQYF. Supplemented by reference TRBV7-8 and TRBJ2-3, the full variable domain reads GAGVSQSPRYKVAKRGQDVALRCDPISGHVSLFWYQQALGQGPEFLTYFQNEAQLDKSGLPSDRFFAERPEGSVSTLKIQRTQQEDSAVYLCASSLGGRADTQYFGPGTRLTVL.

This clonotype was detected ten times or more. J is TRBJ2-7 and V is TRBV10-3; a possible D gene is TRBD1 (7 bases). The length of the CDR3 is 14 residues. Trimming took 4 bases from V and 1 from J, leaving 11 bases between them. Germline lookup yields CDR1 ENHRY and CDR2 SYGVKD. The CDR3 DNA reads TGTGCCATCAGTGGGAGGGACAGATCCTACGAGCAGTACTTC. It is translated as CAISGRDRSYEQYF.

This clonotype was picked up many times. The chain links TRBV20-1 to TRBJ2-2, with 9 bases identical to TRBD1. CDR3 size: 18 residues. The germline CDR1 and CDR2 sequences are DFQATT and SNEGSKA (reference sequence). Trimming cost V 6 bases and J 3 bases; bases outside gene matches: 17. The CDR3 reads CSATITAPGTGYTGELFF. The CDR3 nucleotides read TGCAGTGCCACGATTACCGCTCCCGGGACAGGGTACACCGGGGAGCTGTTTTTT.

This clonotype came up many times. The chain links TRBV12-3 or TRBV12-4 to TRBJ1-6; D perhaps matches TRBD1 (5 bases). The V and J ends lost 7 bases and 6 bases respectively, with 13 bases between them. The CDR3 is 14 amino acids. Written as DNA, the CDR3 is TGTGCCAGCACCCCTGACGGGACTAATTCACCCCTCCACTTT. It encodes CASTPDGTNSPLHF.

This clonotype was observed many times. The V call is TRBV5-1, the J call TRBJ2-4; no firm D call. CDR1 SGHRS and CDR2 YFSETQ come from the germline V gene. The CDR3 runs 17 residues. V was pared by 2 bases and J by 2 bases, with 17 bases between. This chain's CDR3 is CASSFKNQTGTKNIQYF. The CDR3, as DNA: TGCGCCAGCAGCTTTAAGAACCAGACTGGAACCAAAAACATTCAGTACTTC.

Details on this clonotype: This could be a read error, since a much larger clone is one nucleotide away. The J gene is TRBJ2-1, the V gene TRBV6-1; TRBD2 might be the D (5 bases). This CDR3 contains 14 residues. The V gene's germline CDR1 is MNHNS and CDR2 SASEGT. Trimming removed 6 bases at V and 6 bases at J, with 15 bases between. CDR3 residues: CASRPTGCRNEQFF. The CDR3 region has the DNA TGTGCCAGCAGGCCTACGGGATGTCGCAATGAGCAGTTCTTC.

This clonotype was recorded at least ten times. The chain is built from TRBV7-2 and TRBJ1-4, with 7 bases lining up with TRBD1. Germline V gives CDR1 SGHTA, CDR2 FQGNSA. The V segment lost 3 bases and the J segment 8 bases; nucleotides outside the gene matches: 3. This CDR3 has 13 residues. CDR3 protein: CASSLTGWEKLFF. Written as DNA, the CDR3 is TGTGCCAGCAGCTTGACAGGGTGGGAAAAACTGTTTTTT.

The table lists this clonotype with a few counts. In DNA, the CDR3 is TGCAGTGCTCCCAGTGCTTATAACACCGGGGAGCTGTTTTTT. Translating it yields CSAPSAYNTGELFF. V is TRBV20-1 and J is TRBJ2-2; no definite D call. From germline, CDR1 is DFQATT and CDR2 SNEGSKA (reference sequence). Trimming left V 5 bases short and J 2 bases short, with 12 bases between. This CDR3 has 14 residues.

This clonotype was recorded a few times. The V call is TRBV3-1, the J call TRBJ2-7; TRBD2 matches 9 bases. The CDR3 has 16 residues. V trimming: 5 bases; J trimming: 7 bases; junction bases outside the gene matches: 15. Germline CDR1 is LGHDT and CDR2 is YNNKEL (reference sequence). The DNA for the CDR3 is TGTGCCAGCAGCATGGGGGGGTCTAGCGGGACCTGGGAGCAGTACTTC. Residues: CASSMGGSSGTWEQYF.

This clonotype was recorded at least ten times. The chain has TRBV7-3 and TRBJ2-2, with 7 bases aligning to TRBD1. The CDR3 extends over 15 amino acids. V lost 5 bases and J lost 6; bases outside the gene matches: 9. Germline V gene data show CDR1 as SGHTA and CDR2 as FQGTGA. The DNA of the CDR3 is TGTGCCAGCAGCCCGGGACAGCGGCCGGCCGGGGAGCTGTTTTTT. Translating gives CASSPGQRPAGELFF.

This clonotype was recorded at least ten times. The germline gene is not matched at one end of the junction; a read error may be the cause. The chain recombines TRBV7-2 with TRBJ2-7; 11 bases line up with TRBD1. The CDR3 loop spans 14 amino acids. The germline V gene has CDR1 SGHTA and CDR2 FQGNSA. The CDR3 is CASTLLPGQGDWYF. The CDR3 DNA follows: TGTGCCAGCACCTTACTCCCGGGACAGGGGGATTGGTACTTC.

This clonotype was counted many times. The chain links TRBV20-1 to TRBJ2-7, with 10 bases lining up with TRBD2. The CDR3 covers 15 residues. The V gene end was trimmed by 1 base and the J gene end by 1 base; junction bases not matched to a gene: 4. The V gene's germline CDR1 is DFQATT and CDR2 SNEGSKA (reference sequence). CDR3 region: CSARVPGLASYEQYF. The CDR3 coding sequence is TGCAGTGCTAGAGTTCCGGGACTAGCGTCCTACGAGCAGTACTTC.

This clonotype has just a few counts. The chain joins TRBV18 to TRBJ2-1; possible D gene TRBD2, 5 bases. V lost 4 bases and J 8 bases, leaving 12 bases between the germline ends. CDR3 length: 13 residues. Germline CDR1 is KGHSH and CDR2 is LQKENI. The DNA for the CDR3 is TGTGCCAGCTCACTAACTAGGGAGTATGAGCAGTTCTTC. This codes for CASSLTREYEQFF. Full variable domain (outside the CDR3, taken from reference TRBV18 and TRBJ2-1): NAGVMQNPRHLVRRRGQEARLRCSPMKGHSHVYWYRQLPEEGLKFMVYLQKENIIDESGMPKERFSAEFPKEGPSILRIQQVVRGDSAAYFCASSLTREYEQFFGPGTRLTVL.

This clonotype was detected a few times. The CDR3 nucleotides read TGCAGTGCTTGGCTTTTATCGGAGGACTCCTACAATGAGCAGTTCTTC. This translates into CSAWLLSEDSYNEQFF. The chain has TRBV20-1 and TRBJ2-1; D might be TRBD2 (5 bases). The CDR3 extends over 16 amino acids. V was trimmed by 5 bases and J by 0 bases, leaving 17 bases between them. The germline V gene has CDR1 DFQATT and CDR2 SNEGSKA (reference sequence).

This clonotype has a count of ten or more. This chain joins TRBV4-3 and TRBJ2-7, with D maybe TRBD2 (5 bases). V was trimmed by 3 bases and J by 2 bases, leaving 11 bases between them. The germline V gene encodes CDR1 LGHNA and CDR2 YSLEER. CDR3 size: 14 residues. CDR3 coding DNA: TGCGCCAGCAGCCAGGAGGTTTGGGCCTACGAGCAGTACTTC. This sequence encodes CASSQEVWAYEQYF.

This clonotype was recorded many times. The chain combines TRBV19 with TRBJ1-2; 10 bases are shared with TRBD1. Germline-derived CDR1 and CDR2 are LNHDA and SQIVND (reference sequence). J gave up 6 bases and V 4 bases, and 2 bases lay outside the gene matches. This CDR3 comprises 13 residues. The CDR3 spells CASSTTGGDGYTF. Written as DNA, the CDR3 is TGTGCCAGTAGTACGACAGGGGGCGATGGCTACACCTTC.

This clonotype was picked up many times. The chain uses TRBV5-1 and TRBJ2-4; D not certain. The CDR3 is made up of 14 amino acids. V was shortened by 0 bases and J by 1 base, with 5 bases between the two germline ends. The V gene's germline CDR1 is SGHRS and CDR2 YFSETQ. The CDR3: CASSLAPAKNIQYF. CDR3 bases: TGCGCCAGCAGCTTGGCTCCGGCCAAAAACATTCAGTACTTC.

With respect to this clonotype: Being one base from a much bigger clone, this may be a read error. The CDR3, as DNA: TGTGCCACACGTTTGGGGGGGGACTCTAACACTGAAGCTTTCTTT. Protein: CATRLGGDSNTEAFF. The V and J genes are TRBV10-3 and TRBJ1-1; TRBD1 might be the D (5 bases). The V gene lost 10 bases and the J gene lost 2 bases, with 20 bases spanning the gap. Germline V CDR1 and CDR2: ENHRY, SYGVKD. This CDR3 region has 15 residues.